The text below deals with one T cell receptor (beta chain). The target antigen is unknown. The V gene end was trimmed by 6 bases and the J gene end by 9 bases; junction bases not matched to a gene: 7. Germline V gene data show CDR1 as SNHLY and CDR2 as FYNNEI. This CDR3 region has 12 residues. The data originate from a study of T-cell memory formation after mild COVID-19. General study results and limits: From day 15 to 85, contracting clones were balanced between CD4 and CD8, whereas later expanders leaned toward CD4+. Nothing showed for sure that second-wave clones peaking on day 37 were SARS-CoV-2 specific. The finding that pre-infection memory included some responding clones suggested that cross-reactive memory joined.

TCRdb re-derived calls from the 5' RACE reads in MiXCR, one entry per CDR3 protein. The data hold under 250,000 distinct CDR3 sequences, with 15% observed a single time. The sequence came from an adult woman who had mild COVID-19 (a few samples of this study predate the infection). Cell type and time point are not known. This chain connects TRBV2 to TRBJ2-5; 7 bases are shared with TRBD2. The specimen was PBMCs or a T cell subset sorted from them (not recorded which). CDR3 sequence reads: CASRAQRGAQYF. In nucleotides, the CDR3 is TGTGCCAGCAGGGCCCAACGGGGGGCCCAGTACTTC.